This TCR beta chain was retrieved from a study of T cell responses to AZD1222 COVID-19 vaccine. Sequenced by immunoSEQ multiplex PCR; TCRdb stores in-frame clones only, minus some. This sample has 200,000 or so clones, with approximately 90% found just once. Germline CDR1 and CDR2: SGHNT and YENEEA. The V gene lost 4 bases and the J gene lost 8 bases, with 11 bases spanning the gap. This CDR3 spans 12 amino acids. The chain links TRBV11-3 to TRBJ1-2; D remains unclear. The TCR comes from an adult in good health. This specimen consisted of peripheral blood, obtained on day 0 of AZD1222 vaccination. The CDR3: CASSSDGWGYTF. CDR3 nucleotides: TGTGCCAGCAGCTCGGACGGTTGGGGCTACACCTTC.